This TCR beta chain was captured by sequencing in a study of shared clonotypes between healthy human individuals. Regarding the study as a whole: For sorted subsets, rarefaction showed incomplete sequencing despite large depth.

Per the authors' pipeline: ImmunoSEQ supplied junction-only sequences lacking quality scores, so filtering was different. Sequencing used immunoSEQ multiplex PCR; TCRdb keeps in-frame clones, though not all of them. The D gene and trimming were derived from the DNA, and the V and J assignments and clone size from that table. Of about 1.5 million clones listed, approximately 97% were seen once; the top ten hold 1.2%. Nashville, Tennessee was home to all donors, each a Caucasian adult. Into CD45RA+ naive and CD45RA-negative memory subsets, the CD4+ cells were split. On this clone: Its antigen is not identified.

V was shortened by 4 bases and J by 1 base, with 13 bases between the two germline ends. This CDR3 region has 15 residues. Germline-derived CDR1 and CDR2 are SGHTA and FQGNSA. The source of this sequence is a man aged 25-40 years in good health. Sequencing was done on a sample of naive CD4+ T cells sorted from blood. Subset reported: CD45RA+ positively selected. This sequence joins TRBV7-2 and TRBJ1-1; weak D call: TRBD1 (6 bases). DNA for the CDR3: TGTGCCAGCAGCTACAGGGAAAGGTGGAACACTGAAGCTTTCTTT. It specifies CASSYRERWNTEAFF.